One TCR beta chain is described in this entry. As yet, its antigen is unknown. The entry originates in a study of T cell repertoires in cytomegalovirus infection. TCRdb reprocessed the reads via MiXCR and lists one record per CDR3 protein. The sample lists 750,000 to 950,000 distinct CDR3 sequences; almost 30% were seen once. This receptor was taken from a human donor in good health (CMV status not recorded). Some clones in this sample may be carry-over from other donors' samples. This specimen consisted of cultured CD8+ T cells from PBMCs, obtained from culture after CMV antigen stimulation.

The CDR3 region has the DNA TGCAGCGTTGAGGGGAGGGCCGAGACCCAGTACTTC. This sequence encodes CSVEGRAETQYF. The chain has TRBV29-1 and TRBJ2-5, with 7 bases that match TRBD2. This CDR3 has 12 amino acids. V was pared by 3 bases and J by 5 bases, with 3 bases of the junction left unmatched. Germline CDR1 reads SQVTM; CDR2 reads ANQGSEA.